This T cell receptor beta chain derives from a study of glioma-infiltrating T cells after dendritic cell vaccination listed by TCRdb under 2016. Regarding the complete study: The cohort included around 15 glioblastoma patients drawn from Phase I and II dendritic cell vaccination trials, of whom 9 were newly diagnosed and 6 had recurrent disease. Survival after dendritic cell vaccination was correlated with TCR sequencing metrics, including TIL content and tumor-blood repertoire overlap. Patients received autologous tumor lysate-pulsed dendritic cell vaccination between about 2003 and 2013. To make the vaccine, monocyte-derived dendritic cells were cultured for 6 to 7 days with IL-4 and GM-CSF and then pulsed overnight with autologous tumor lysate. Each patient got three intradermal injections of the dendritic cell vaccine, spaced at biweekly intervals, in the arm below the axilla. Deep sequencing of TCR beta CDR3 regions was used to quantify tumor-infiltrating lymphocyte content and compare tumor and blood repertoires in dendritic cell-vaccinated glioblastoma patients. Broad study findings and their caveats: Longer time to progression and overall survival after dendritic cell vaccination were predicted by higher estimated pretreatment TIL content. The three-group TCR overlap response model was characterized as speculative, and prospective validation of the model was stated to be required. The cohort was small and heterogeneous, and full blood and tumor sets were available for few patients, with initial-recurrent tumor pairs available for even fewer patients. TCR clonality showed no direct relationship with survival, which suggests that a diverse polyclonal response may be important.

As regards this clone: The specificity of this receptor is unknown. No much larger clonotype is one base removed from it; base qualities were not supplied.

TCRB CDR3 regions were amplified from roughly 1.8 ug genomic DNA, or all available DNA if less, using the immunoSEQ assay. The multiplex PCR relied on 60 forward primers for TCR V beta segments and 13 reverse primers for J beta segments. To estimate reads per starting template, synthetic control templates were spiked into each sample at limiting dilution. The Illumina HiSeq System generated 87 bp sequencing reads. The published analysis was carried out like this. To remove PCR and sequencing errors, closely related sequences were merged with a nearest neighbor algorithm. TCR overlap was measured as the percentage of unique tumor TCR beta sequences that were also present in the peripheral blood of the same patient. TCRdb took this table from immuneACCESS and kept in-frame rearrangements with V and J called. Such tables lack part of the clones; where checked against another copy, unresolved V genes explain under half of the gap, and the rest is unexplained. V, J and clone size are taken as reported in that table, and D and trimming were inferred from the DNA itself. Across this sample there are 20,000 or so clones, with over 85% seen only once. Roughly 2.9% of the sample is taken by the ten largest.

The time point tag for this specimen amounts to: after dendritic cell vaccination, including at tumor progression/relapse. Patients were selected on the basis of adequate residual fresh-frozen tumor tissue and more than two years of available survival data. An isocitrate dehydrogenase mutation was not carried by any of the glioblastoma patients, although molecular status was otherwise variable. PBMC were collected before vaccination, two weeks after the third vaccination, and at tumor progression if progression occurred. The Qiagen DNeasy Blood extraction Kit was used to extract genomic DNA. Taken from cysteine to phenylalanine, the CDR3 has 15 residues. Only the CDR3 part of the read is kept: 45 bases, read in frame from the first base. According to the germline V gene, CDR1 reads SGDLS and CDR2 reads YYNGEE. Trimmed from V: 2 bases; trimmed from J: 3 bases; junction bases lacking a gene match: 6.

The sample was blood, taken after dendritic cell vaccination. The source of this sequence is a human donor with glioblastoma. The chain couples TRBV9 to TRBJ2-7, with 9 junctional bases fitting TRBD1. The CDR3 protein sequence reads: CASSVGTGSLYEQYF. The DNA sequence is TGTGCCAGCAGCGTCGGGACAGGGTCTCTCTACGAGCAGTACTTC.